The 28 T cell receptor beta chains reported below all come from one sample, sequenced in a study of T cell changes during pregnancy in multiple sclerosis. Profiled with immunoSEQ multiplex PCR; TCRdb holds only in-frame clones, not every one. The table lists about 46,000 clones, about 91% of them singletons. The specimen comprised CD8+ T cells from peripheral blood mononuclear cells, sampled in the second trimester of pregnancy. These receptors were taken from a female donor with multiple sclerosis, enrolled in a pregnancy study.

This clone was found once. The CDR3 sequence is CASSFGQGNAKNIQYF. The CDR3 DNA is TGTGCCAGCAGCTTCGGACAGGGAAATGCCAAAAACATTCAGTACTTC. This chain uses TRBV7-6 with TRBJ2-4; 8 nucleotides match TRBD1. Per the germline V gene, CDR1 is SGHVS and CDR2 is FNYEAQ. The CDR3 has 16 residues. Trimming removed 3 bases from V and 1 base from J; junction bases left unmatched: 5.

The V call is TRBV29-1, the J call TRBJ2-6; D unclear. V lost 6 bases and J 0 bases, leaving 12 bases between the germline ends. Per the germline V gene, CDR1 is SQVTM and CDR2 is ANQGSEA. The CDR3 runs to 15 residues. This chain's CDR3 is CSVQQKTSGANVLTF. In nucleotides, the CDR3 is TGCAGCGTCCAACAGAAAACCTCTGGGGCCAACGTCCTGACTTTC. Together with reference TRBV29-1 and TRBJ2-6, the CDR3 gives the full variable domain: SAVISQKPSRDICQRGTSLTIQCQVDSQVTMMFWYRQQPGQSLTLIATANQGSEATYESGFVIDKFPISRPNLTFSTLTVSNMSPEDSSIYLCSVQQKTSGANVLTFGAGSRLTVL.

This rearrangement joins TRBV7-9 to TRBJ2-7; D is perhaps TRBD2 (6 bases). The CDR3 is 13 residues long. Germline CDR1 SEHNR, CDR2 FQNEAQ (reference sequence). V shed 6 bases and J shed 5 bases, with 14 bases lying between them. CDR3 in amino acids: CASSHGGKDEQYF. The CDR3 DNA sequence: TGTGCCAGCAGTCATGGAGGGAAGGACGAGCAGTACTTC.

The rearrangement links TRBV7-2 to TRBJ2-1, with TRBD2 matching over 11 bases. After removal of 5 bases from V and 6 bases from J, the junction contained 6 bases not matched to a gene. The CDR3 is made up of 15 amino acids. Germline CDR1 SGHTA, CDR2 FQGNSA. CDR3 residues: CASSTLAGVLNEQFF. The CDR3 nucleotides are TGTGCCAGCAGCACACTAGCGGGGGTTCTCAATGAGCAGTTCTTC.

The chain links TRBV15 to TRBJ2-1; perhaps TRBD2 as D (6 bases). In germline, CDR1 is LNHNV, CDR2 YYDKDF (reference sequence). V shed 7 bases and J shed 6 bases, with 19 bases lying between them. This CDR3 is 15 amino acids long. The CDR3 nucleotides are TGTGCCACCACGTCAGTGCGGGGCCTATCCAATGAGCAGTTCTTC. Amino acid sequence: CATTSVRGLSNEQFF.

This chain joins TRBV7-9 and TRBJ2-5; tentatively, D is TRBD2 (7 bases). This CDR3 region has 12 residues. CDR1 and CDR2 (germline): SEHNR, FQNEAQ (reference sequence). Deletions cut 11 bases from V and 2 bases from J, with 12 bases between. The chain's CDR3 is CAGGGPQETQYF. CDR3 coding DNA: TGTGCCGGGGGGGGGCCGCAAGAGACCCAGTACTTC.

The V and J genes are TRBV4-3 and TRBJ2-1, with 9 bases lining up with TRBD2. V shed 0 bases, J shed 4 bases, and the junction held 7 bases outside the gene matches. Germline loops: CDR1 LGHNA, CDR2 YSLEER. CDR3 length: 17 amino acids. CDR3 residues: CASSQDPAGGLYNEQFF. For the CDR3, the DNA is TGCGCCAGCAGCCAAGATCCAGCGGGGGGACTTTACAATGAGCAGTTCTTC.

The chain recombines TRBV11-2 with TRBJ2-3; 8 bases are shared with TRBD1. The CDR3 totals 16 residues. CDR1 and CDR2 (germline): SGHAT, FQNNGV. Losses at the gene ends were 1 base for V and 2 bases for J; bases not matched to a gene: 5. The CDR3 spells CASSLVRTGSTDTQYF. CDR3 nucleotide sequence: TGTGCCAGCAGCTTAGTAAGGACAGGGTCCACAGATACGCAGTATTTT.

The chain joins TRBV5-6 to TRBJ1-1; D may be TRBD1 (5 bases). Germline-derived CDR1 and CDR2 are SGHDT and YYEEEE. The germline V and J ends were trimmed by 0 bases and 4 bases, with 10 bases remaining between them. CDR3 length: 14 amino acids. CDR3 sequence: CASSLEGSSTEAFF. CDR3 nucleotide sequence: TGTGCCAGCAGCTTGGAGGGGTCGAGCACTGAAGCTTTCTTT.

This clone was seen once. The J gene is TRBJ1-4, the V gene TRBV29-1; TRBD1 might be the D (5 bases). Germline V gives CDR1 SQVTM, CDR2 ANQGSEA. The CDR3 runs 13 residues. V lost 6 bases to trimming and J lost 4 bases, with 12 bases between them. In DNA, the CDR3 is TGCAGCGTCCAGGGAGGGTATAATGAAAAACTGTTTTTT. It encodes CSVQGGYNEKLFF. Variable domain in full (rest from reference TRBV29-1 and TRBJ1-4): SAVISQKPSRDICQRGTSLTIQCQVDSQVTMMFWYRQQPGQSLTLIATANQGSEATYESGFVIDKFPISRPNLTFSTLTVSNMSPEDSSIYLCSVQGGYNEKLFFGSGTQLSVL.

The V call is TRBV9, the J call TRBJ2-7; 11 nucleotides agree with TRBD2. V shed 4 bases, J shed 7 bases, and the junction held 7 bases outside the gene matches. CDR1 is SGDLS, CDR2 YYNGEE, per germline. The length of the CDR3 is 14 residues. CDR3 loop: CASSPSGGPREQYF. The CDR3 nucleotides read TGTGCCAGCAGCCCTAGCGGGGGGCCCCGGGAGCAGTACTTC.

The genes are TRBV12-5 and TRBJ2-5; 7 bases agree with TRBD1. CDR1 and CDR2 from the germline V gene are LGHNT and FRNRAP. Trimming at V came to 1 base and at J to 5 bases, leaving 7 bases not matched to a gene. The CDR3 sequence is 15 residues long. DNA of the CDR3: TGTGCTAGTGGTTTGGGACAGGGATCGGGGGAGACCCAGTACTTC. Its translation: CASGLGQGSGETQYF. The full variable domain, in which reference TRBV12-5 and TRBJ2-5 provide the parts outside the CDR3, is DARVTQTPRHKVTEMGQEVTMRCQPILGHNTVFWYRQTMMQGLELLAYFRNRAPLDDSGMPKDRFSAEMPDATLATLKIQPSEPRDSAVYFCASGLGQGSGETQYFGPGTRLLVL.

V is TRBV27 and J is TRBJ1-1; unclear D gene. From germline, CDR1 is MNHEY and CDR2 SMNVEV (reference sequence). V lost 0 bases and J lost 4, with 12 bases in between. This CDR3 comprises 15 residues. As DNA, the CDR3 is TGTGCCAGCAGTTTATCCTATTTTGGTGGCACTGAAGCTTTCTTT. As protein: CASSLSYFGGTEAFF.

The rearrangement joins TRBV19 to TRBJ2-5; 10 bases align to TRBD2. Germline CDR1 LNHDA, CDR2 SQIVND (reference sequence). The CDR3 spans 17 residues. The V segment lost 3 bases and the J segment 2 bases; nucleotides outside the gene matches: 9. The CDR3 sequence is CASSIKGLAGVQETQYF. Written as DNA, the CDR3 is TGTGCCAGTAGTATTAAGGGGCTAGCGGGGGTACAAGAGACCCAGTACTTC.

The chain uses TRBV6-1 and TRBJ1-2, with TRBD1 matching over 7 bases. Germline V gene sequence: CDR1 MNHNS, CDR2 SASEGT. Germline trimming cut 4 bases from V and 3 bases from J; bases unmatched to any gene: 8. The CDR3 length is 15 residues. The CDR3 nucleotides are TGTGCCAGCAGTGGATATACAGGGGCGGACTATGGCTACACCTTC. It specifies CASSGYTGADYGYTF.

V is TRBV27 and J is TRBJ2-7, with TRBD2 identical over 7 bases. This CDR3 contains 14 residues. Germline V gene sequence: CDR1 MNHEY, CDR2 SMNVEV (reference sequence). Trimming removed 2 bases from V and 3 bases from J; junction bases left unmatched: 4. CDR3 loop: CASSLVGGFYEQYF. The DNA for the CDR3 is TGTGCCAGCAGTTTAGTGGGGGGGTTCTACGAGCAGTACTTC.

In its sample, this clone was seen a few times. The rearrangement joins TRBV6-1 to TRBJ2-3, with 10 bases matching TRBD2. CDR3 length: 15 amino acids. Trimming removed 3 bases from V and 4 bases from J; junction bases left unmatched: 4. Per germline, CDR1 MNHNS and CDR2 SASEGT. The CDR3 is CASSDSSGGSDTQYF. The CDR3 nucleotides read TGTGCCAGCAGTGATTCTAGCGGGGGTTCAGATACGCAGTATTTT.

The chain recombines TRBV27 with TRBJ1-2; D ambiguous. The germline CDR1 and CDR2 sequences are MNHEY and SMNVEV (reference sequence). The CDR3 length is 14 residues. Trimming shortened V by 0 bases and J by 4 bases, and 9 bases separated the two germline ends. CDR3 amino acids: CASSLSARGYGYTF. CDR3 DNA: TGTGCCAGCAGTTTATCGGCGAGAGGCTATGGCTACACCTTC.

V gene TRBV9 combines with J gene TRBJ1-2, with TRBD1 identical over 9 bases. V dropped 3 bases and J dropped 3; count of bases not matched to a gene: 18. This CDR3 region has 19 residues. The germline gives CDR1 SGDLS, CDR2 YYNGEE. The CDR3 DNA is TGTGCCAGCAGCGCAGCACACACAGGGGGCATCAAGCCTCACTATGGCTACACCTTC. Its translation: CASSAAHTGGIKPHYGYTF.

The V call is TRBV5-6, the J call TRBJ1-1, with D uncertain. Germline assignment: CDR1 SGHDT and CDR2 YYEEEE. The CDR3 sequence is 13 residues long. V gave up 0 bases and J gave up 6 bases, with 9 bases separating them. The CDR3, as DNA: TGTGCCAGCAGCTTGGGTGGAGTTGCTGAAGCTTTCTTT. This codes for CASSLGGVAEAFF.

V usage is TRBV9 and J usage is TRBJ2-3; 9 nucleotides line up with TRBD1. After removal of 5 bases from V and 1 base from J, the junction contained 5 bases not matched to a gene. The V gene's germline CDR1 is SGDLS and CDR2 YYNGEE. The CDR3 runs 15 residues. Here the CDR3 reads CASSIQGAGTDTQYF. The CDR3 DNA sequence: TGTGCCAGCAGTATACAGGGGGCCGGCACAGATACGCAGTATTTT.

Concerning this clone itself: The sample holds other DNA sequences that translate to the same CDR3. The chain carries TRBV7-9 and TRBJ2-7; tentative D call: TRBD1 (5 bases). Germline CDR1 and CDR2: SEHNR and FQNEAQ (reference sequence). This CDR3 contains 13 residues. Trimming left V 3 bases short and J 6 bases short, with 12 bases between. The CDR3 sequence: CASSLGRGPEQYF. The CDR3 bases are TGTGCCAGCAGCTTGGGGCGTGGACCCGAGCAGTACTTC. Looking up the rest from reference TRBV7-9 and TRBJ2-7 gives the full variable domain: DTGVSQNPRHKITKRGQNVTFRCDPISEHNRLYWYRQTLGQGPEFLTYFQNEAQLEKSRLLSDRFSAERPKGSFSTLEIQRTEQGDSAMYLCASSLGRGPEQYFGPGTRLTVT.

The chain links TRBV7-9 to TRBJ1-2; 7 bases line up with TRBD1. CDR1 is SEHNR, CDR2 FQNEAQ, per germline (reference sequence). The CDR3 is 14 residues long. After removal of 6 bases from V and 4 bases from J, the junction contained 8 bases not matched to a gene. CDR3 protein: CASSKGARVYGYTF. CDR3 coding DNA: TGTGCCAGCAGTAAGGGGGCGCGGGTCTATGGCTACACCTTC.

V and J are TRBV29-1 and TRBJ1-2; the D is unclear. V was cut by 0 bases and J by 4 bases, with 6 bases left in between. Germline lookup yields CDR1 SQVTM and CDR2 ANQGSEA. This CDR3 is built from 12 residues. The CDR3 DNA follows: TGCAGCGTTGAAGATTGGCTCTATGGCTACACCTTC. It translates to CSVEDWLYGYTF.

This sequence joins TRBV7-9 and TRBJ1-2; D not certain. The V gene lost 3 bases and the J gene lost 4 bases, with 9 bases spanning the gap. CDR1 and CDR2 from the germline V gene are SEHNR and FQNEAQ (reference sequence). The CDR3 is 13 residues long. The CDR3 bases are TGTGCCAGCAGCTTTGTGGGCAGCTATGGCTACACCTTC. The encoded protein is CASSFVGSYGYTF.

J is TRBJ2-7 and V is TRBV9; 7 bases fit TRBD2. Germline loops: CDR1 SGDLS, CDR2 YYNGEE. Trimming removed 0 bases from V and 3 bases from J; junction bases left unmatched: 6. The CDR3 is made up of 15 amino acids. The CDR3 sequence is CASSVAASGVYEQYF. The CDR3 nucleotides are TGTGCCAGCAGCGTAGCGGCTAGCGGAGTCTACGAGCAGTACTTC.

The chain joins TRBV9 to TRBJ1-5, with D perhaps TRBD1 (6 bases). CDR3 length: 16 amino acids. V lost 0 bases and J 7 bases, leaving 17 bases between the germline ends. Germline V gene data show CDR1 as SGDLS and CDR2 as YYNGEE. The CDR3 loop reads CASSVDNRDPIQPQHF. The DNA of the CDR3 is TGTGCCAGCAGCGTAGATAACAGGGATCCTATCCAGCCCCAGCATTTT.

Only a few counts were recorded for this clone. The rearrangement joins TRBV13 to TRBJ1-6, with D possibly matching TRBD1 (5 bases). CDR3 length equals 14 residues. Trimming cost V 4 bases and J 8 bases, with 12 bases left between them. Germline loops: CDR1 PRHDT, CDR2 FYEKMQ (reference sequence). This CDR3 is CASSSYRNDSPLHF. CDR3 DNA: TGTGCCAGCAGCTCCTACAGGAATGATTCACCCCTCCACTTT.